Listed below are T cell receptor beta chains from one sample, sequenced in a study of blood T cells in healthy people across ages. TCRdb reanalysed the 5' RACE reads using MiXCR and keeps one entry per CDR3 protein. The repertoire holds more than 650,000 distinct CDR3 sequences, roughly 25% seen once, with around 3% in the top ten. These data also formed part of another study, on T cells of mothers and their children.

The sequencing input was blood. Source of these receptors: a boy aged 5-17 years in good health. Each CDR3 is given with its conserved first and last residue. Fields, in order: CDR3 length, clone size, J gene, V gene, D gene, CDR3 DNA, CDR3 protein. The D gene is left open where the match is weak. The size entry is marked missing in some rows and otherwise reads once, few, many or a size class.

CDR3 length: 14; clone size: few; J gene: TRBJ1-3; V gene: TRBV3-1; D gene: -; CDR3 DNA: TGTGCCAGCAGCCAAGTGGCCGGAGGAAACACCATATATTTT; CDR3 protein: CASSQVAGGNTIYF
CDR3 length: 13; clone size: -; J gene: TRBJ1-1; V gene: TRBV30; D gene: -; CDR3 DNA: TGTGCCTGGAGTGGGTTATGGCTGGCTGAAGCTTTCTTT; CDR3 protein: CAWSGLWLAEAFF
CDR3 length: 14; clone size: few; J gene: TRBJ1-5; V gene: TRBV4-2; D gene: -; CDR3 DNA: TGTGCCAGCAGCCAAGAGTGGGGGCCTCAGCCCCAGCATTTT; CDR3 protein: CASSQEWGPQPQHF
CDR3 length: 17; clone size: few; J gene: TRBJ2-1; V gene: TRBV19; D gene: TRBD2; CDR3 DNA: TGTGCCAGTAGTTCCTCCGCCCTAGCGGGGGGCTACAATGAGCAGTTCTTC; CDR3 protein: CASSSSALAGGYNEQFF
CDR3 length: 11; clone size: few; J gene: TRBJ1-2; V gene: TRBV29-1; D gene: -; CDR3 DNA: TGCAGCGTTGGGCACCGAGATGGCTACACCTTC; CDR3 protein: CSVGHRDGYTF
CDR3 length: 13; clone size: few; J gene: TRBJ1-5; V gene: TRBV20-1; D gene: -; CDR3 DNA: TGCAGTGCTAACCCCACGGGAAATCAGCCCCAGCATTTT; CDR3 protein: CSANPTGNQPQHF
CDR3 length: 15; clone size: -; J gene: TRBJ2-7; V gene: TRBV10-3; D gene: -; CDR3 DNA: TGTGCCATCAGTGAGCCGGCGGGGCCGACCTACGAGCAGTACTTC; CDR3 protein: CAISEPAGPTYEQYF
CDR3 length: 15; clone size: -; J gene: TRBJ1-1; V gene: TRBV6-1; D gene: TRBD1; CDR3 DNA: TGTGCCAGCAGGGGCCATTACACAGGGGGCCCTGAAGCTTTCTTT; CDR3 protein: CASRGHYTGGPEAFF
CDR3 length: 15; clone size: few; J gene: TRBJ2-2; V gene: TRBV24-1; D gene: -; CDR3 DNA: TGTGCCACCAGTGATTTACAGGGTGACACCGGGGAGCTGTTTTTT; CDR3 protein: CATSDLQGDTGELFF
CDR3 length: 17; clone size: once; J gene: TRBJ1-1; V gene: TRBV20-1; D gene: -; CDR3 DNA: TGCAGTGCTCCGGGGCAGCACTTCTGGGAGTGGAACACTGAAGCTTTCTTT; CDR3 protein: CSAPGQHFWEWNTEAFF
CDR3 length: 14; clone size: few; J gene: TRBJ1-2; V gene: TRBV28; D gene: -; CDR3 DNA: TGTGCCAGCAGTTTAGCGGCGTCTGGCTATGGCTACACCTTC; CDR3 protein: CASSLAASGYGYTF
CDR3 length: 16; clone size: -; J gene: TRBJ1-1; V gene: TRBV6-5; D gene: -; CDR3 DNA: TGTGCCAGCAGATACAGACAGGTCGGGAGGAGCACTGAAGCTTTCTTT; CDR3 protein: CASRYRQVGRSTEAFF
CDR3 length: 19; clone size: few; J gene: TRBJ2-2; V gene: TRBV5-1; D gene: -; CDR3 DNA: TGCGCCAGCAGCTCTCTCGGCTACCGGGGGGCCCAGAACACCGGGGAGCTGTTTTTT; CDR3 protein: CASSSLGYRGAQNTGELFF
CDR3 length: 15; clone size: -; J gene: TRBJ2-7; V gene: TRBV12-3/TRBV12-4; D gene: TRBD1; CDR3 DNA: TGTGCCAGCAGGTATGGCCGGGACAGGGCCTACGAGCAGTACTTC; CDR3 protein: CASRYGRDRAYEQYF
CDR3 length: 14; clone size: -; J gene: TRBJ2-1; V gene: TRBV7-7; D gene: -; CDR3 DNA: TGTGCTAGCCGGCCAGAACCTGGAAGCAATGAGCAGTTCTTC; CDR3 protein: CASRPEPGSNEQFF
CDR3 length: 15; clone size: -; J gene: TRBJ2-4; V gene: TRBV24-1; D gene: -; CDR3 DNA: TGTGCCACCAGTGATGCCGGGCCAACCAAAAACATTCAGTACTTC; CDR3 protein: CATSDAGPTKNIQYF
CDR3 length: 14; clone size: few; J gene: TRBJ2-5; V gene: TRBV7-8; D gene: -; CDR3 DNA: TGTGCCAGCAGCCTCCGACAGGCTCAAGAGACCCAGTACTTC; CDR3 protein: CASSLRQAQETQYF
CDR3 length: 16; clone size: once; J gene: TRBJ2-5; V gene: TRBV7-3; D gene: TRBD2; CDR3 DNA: TGTGCCAGCAGCGAGACTAGCGGGGGGGCGTTTCAGACCCAGTACTTC; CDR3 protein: CASSETSGGAFQTQYF
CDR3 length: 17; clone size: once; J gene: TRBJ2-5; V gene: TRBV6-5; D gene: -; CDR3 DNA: TGTGCCAGCAGTTACACGGTGTTGGGGACCCCCCAAGAGACCCAGTACTTC; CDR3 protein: CASSYTVLGTPQETQYF
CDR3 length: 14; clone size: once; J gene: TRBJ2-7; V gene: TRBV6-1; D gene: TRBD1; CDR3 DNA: TGTGCCAGCAGAAAGGACAGGGGGGACTACGAGCAGTACTTC; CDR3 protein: CASRKDRGDYEQYF
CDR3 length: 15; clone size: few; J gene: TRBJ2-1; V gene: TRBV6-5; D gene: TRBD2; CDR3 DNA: TGTGCCAGCAGTCCACCGGGACTAGTTATCAATGAGCAGTTCTTC; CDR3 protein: CASSPPGLVINEQFF
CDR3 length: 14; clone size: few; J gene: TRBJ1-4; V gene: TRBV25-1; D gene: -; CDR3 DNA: TGTGCCGCCCCTCCCACGGTCCCGGTAGAGCGACTGTTTTTT; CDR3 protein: CAAPPTVPVERLFF
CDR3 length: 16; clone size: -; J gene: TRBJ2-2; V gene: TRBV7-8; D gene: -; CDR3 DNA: TGTGCCAGCAGCCCGGGGAGAGAGGTCGAGGTCGGGGAGCTGTTTTTT; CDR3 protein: CASSPGREVEVGELFF
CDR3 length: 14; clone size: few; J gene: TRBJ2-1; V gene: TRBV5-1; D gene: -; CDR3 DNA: TGCGCCAGCAGCTTGGCCGCCTACGACAATGAGCAGTTCTTC; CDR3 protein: CASSLAAYDNEQFF
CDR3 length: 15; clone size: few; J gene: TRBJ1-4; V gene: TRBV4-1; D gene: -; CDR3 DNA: TGCGCCAGCAGCCAAGGTTGGGCCCGAAATGAAAAACTGTTTTTT; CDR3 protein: CASSQGWARNEKLFF
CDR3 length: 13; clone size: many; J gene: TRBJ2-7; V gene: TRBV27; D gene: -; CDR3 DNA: TGTGCCAGCAGTCCGACAGCGGCCTACGAGCAGTACTTC; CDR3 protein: CASSPTAAYEQYF
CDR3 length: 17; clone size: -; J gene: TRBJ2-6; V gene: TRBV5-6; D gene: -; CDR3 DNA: TGTGCCAGCAGCCCCACAGGAATCTACTCTGGGGCCAACGTCCTGACTTTC; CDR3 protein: CASSPTGIYSGANVLTF
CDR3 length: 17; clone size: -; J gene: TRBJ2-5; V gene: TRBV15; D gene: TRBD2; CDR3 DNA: TGTGCCACCAGCAGCACACGACTAGCGGGGAAATCAGAGACCCAGTACTTC; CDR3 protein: CATSSTRLAGKSETQYF
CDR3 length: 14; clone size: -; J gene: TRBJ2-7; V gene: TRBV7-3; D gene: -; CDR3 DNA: TGTGCCATCAGCTTAGGACAGATACCCTACGAGCAGTACTTC; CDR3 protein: CAISLGQIPYEQYF
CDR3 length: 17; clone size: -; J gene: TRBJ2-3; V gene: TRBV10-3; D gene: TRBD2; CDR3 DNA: TGTGCCATCAGGGGGGGGGAAGCTGGGGCTAGCACAGATCCGCAGTATTTT; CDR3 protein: CAIRGGEAGASTDPQYF
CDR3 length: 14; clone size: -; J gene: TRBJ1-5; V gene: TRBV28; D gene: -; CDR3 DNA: TGTGCCAGCAGTTTGGCGGGGCAAGGGCAGCCCCAGCATTTT; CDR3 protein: CASSLAGQGQPQHF
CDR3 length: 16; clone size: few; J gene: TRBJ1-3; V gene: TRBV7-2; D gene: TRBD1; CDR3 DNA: TGTGCCAGCAGCTTAGGGGGACAGGCTCAAGGAGACACCATATATTTT; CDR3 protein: CASSLGGQAQGDTIYF
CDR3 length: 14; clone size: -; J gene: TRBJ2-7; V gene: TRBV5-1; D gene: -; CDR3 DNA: TGCGCCAGCAGCTTGTATCCGGGTTCCTACGAGCAGTACTTC; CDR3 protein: CASSLYPGSYEQYF
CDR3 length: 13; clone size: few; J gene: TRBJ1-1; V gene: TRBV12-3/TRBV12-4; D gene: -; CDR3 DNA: TGTGCCAGCAGTTTATCGCCGTACACTGAAGCTTTCTTT; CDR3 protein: CASSLSPYTEAFF
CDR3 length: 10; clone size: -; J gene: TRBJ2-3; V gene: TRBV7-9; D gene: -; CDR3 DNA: TGTGCCAGCAGCACGGTAGGCGAATATTTT; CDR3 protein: CASSTVGEYF
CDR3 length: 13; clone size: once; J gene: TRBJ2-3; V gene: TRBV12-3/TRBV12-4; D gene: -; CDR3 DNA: TGTGCCAGCAGTTATCTACGGACAGATACGCAGTATTTT; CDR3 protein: CASSYLRTDTQYF
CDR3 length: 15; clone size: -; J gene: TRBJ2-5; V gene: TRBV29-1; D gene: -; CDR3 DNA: TGCAGCGTTGTCCCAATGTCGAGGCCGAAAGAGACCCAGTACTTC; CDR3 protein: CSVVPMSRPKETQYF
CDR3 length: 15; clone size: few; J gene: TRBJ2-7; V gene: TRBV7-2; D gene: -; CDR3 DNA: TGTGCCAGCAGCTATCAGTCCAGGGATTTTTACGAGCAGTACTTC; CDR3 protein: CASSYQSRDFYEQYF
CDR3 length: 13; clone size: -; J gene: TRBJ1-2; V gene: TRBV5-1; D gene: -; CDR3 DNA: TGCGCCAGCAGCTTCGACAGTATGGGTGGCTACACCTTC; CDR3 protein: CASSFDSMGGYTF
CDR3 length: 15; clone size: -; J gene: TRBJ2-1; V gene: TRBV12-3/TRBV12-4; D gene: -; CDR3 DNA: TGTGCCAGCAGTTCGACGGCCTGGGAGTACAATGAGCAGTTCTTC; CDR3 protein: CASSSTAWEYNEQFF
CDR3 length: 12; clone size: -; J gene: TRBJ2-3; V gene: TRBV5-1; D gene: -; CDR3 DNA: TGCGCCAGCAGCCCTTCTATAGATACGCAGTATTTT; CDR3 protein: CASSPSIDTQYF